The rows below give T cell receptor beta chains drawn from one sample of a study of blood T cell repertoires in COVID-19. TCRdb's copy holds only in-frame clones and misses some; the assay was immunoSEQ multiplex PCR. The repertoire has about 59,000 clones, around three quarters of them found once; the top ten carry roughly 3.2%. Material for sequencing was peripheral blood. Receptors were obtained from a man in his 60s with acute or convalescent COVID-19. CDR3s leave out the opening cysteine and the closing phenylalanine or tryptophan.

v_call cdr3_aa
TRBV24-1 ATSSGGQPQH
TRBV2 ASCRDQTYEQY
TRBV27 ASSLLQGMRVSPLH
TRBV27 ASSPGLAGGGITGELF
TRBV7-9 ASSLEQGAAY
TRBV24-1 ATTITGTGTKLF
TRBV5-4 ASSAAWGGIGGYT
TRBV5-4 ASSLEGGRNTEAF
TRBV2 ASSGTGWTEAF
TRBV27 ASKPSGTFSSLNAF
TRBV29-1 SARDTYNYGYT
TRBV18 ASSPDWSGSGNTIY
TRBV6-5 ASAGEGNQPQH
TRBV29-1 SVVTVDNYGYT